This TCR beta chain was profiled in a study of cytomegalovirus exposure and HLA in healthy donors. Comment on this clone: Its antigen is not known. The junction does not match germline at one end; this may be a read error.

Broader study findings: Evidence from a later analysis indicated that most CMV-associated TCR beta chains looked HLA-restricted. Only CMV serostatus was available as immune exposure information. In a later analysis, several top co-occurrence clusters appeared linked to parvovirus B19, influenza, CMV and Epstein-Barr virus. Follow-up analysis found HLA locus-dependent TCR association rates, highest for DRB1 and lowest for HLA-C.

With 60 Vbeta and 13 Jbeta primers, the PCR was carried out. Libraries were prepared by immunoSEQ multiplex PCR; TCRdb keeps only in-frame clonotypes and omits some of them. Of fewer than 150,000 clones in the sample, 79% were seen once. The CDR3 runs 15 residues. Germline CDR1 reads MNHNY; CDR2 reads SVGAGI (reference sequence). The rearrangement joins TRBV6-6 to TRBJ2-5; 13 nucleotides agree with TRBD2. Sequenced: PBMCs. The TCR originated in a man aged 40-49 years in good health and CMV-seropositive. This chain's CDR3 is CASILGLAGQEAQYF. Here the CDR3 DNA reads TGTGCCAGCATTCTGGGACTAGCGGGACAAGAGGCCCAGTACTTC.